This T cell receptor (beta chain) was identified during a study of tumor-infiltrating lymphocytes in localized non-small cell lung cancer. Looking at the study overall: Several tumor histologies, both smoking statuses, and some post-neoadjuvant chemotherapy samples were included. Each patient gave resected tumor and non-adjacent uninvolved lung tissue. Study-level points and caveats: Immunotypes IM1 and IM2 had similar TCR-derived T-cell fractions.

Sequencing was performed with immunoSEQ multiplex PCR; in TCRdb, only in-frame clones are kept and a portion is missing. The top ten hold approximately 4.8% of the sample, which has about 8,400 clones, around three quarters seen once. In this sample, this clone turned up a few times. Its antigen is currently unknown. The V gene's germline CDR1 is SGHDN and CDR2 FVKESK. The CDR3 is made up of 13 amino acids. The V gene lost 4 bases and the J gene lost 9 bases, with 13 bases spanning the gap. This chain uses TRBV14 with TRBJ1-3; D gene unclear. The sequenced material came from lung tumor tissue. The receptor was derived from a human donor with non-small cell lung cancer. As DNA, the CDR3 is TGTGCCAGCAGCCCGGACCTCCGTGGCACCATATATTTT. Translating it yields CASSPDLRGTIYF.